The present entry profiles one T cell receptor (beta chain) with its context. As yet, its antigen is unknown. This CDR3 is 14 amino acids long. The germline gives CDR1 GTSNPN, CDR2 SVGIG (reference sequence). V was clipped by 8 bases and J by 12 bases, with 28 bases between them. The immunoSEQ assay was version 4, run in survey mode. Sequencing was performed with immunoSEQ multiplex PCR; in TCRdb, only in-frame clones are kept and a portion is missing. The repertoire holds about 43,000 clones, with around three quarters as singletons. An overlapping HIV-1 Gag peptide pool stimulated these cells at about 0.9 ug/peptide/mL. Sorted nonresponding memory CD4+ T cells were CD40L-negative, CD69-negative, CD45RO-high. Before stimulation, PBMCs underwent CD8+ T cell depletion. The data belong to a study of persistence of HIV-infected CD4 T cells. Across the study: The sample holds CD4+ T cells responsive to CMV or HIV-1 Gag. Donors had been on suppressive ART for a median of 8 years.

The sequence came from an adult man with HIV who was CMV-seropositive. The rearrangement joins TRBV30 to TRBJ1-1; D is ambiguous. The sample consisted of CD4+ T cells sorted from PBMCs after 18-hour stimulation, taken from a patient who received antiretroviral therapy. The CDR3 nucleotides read TGTGCCGGGTCTGTGGAGGGCGCCGGGAGTCGAACTTTCTTT. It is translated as CAGSVEGAGSRTFF.